What follows are 9 T cell receptor beta chains derived from one specimen sequenced in a study of control samples from healthy donors and cancer patients. The repertoire was sequenced with immunoSEQ multiplex PCR; TCRdb's copy has only in-frame clones and lacks some. Found here are some 130,000 clones, around nine tenths of them singletons; the top ten hold about 11%. What was sequenced was blood. These receptors all come from a man aged 25-45 years in good health.

In regard to this clone: Germline is not matched at one junction end, which may reflect a read error. The gene calls are TRBV7-7 and TRBJ2-2; 10 bases fit TRBD1. The CDR3 loop spans 17 amino acids. Germline V gene lookup returns CDR1 SSHAT and CDR2 FNYEAQ (reference sequence). The CDR3 coding sequence is TGTGCTAGCAGCTTATACCGGGGGACAGGGGAGTCCGGGGAGCTGTTTTTT. This gives the protein CASSLYRGTGESGELFF. The variable domain in full, with the rest retrieved from reference TRBV7-7 and TRBJ2-2, is GAGVSQSPRYKVTKRGQDVTLRCDPISSHATLYWYQQALGQGPEFLTYFNYEAQPDKSGLPSDRFSAERPEGSISTLTIQRTEQRDSAMYRCASSLYRGTGESGELFFGEGSRLTVL.

The chain carries TRBV11-3 and TRBJ2-7; D gene unclear. CDR1 is SGHNT, CDR2 YENEEA, per germline. Trimming took off 5 bases at V and 7 bases at J, with 12 bases between the two ends. The CDR3 runs 12 residues. The CDR3 protein is CASSGPRREQYF. CDR3 DNA: TGTGCCAGCAGCGGACCCCGACGAGAGCAGTACTTC.

Ten or more counts support this clone. This rearrangement joins TRBV6-1 to TRBJ2-7; maybe TRBD1 (6 bases). Germline CDR1 MNHNS, CDR2 SASEGT. CDR3 length equals 15 residues. Trimming left V 1 base short and J 5 bases short, with 15 bases between. CDR3 bases: TGTGCCAGCAGTGAAGAACCTACAGGGTCCCACGAGCAGTACTTC. Amino acid sequence: CASSEEPTGSHEQYF.

About this clone itself: This CDR3 is also generated by other DNA sequences in the sample. The V gene is TRBV19, the J gene TRBJ2-1; 8 bases align to TRBD2. This CDR3 has 14 amino acids. CDR1 LNHDA and CDR2 SQIVND come from the germline V gene (reference sequence). The V segment lost 7 bases and the J segment 4 bases; nucleotides outside the gene matches: 6. The CDR3 reads CASKRSGSYNEQFF. As DNA, the CDR3 is TGTGCCAGTAAGCGGAGCGGGAGTTACAATGAGCAGTTCTTC.

The rearrangement links TRBV4-1 to TRBJ1-4, with a weak D call TRBD1 (5 bases). The CDR3 sequence is 17 residues long. CDR1 and CDR2 (germline): MGHRA, YSYEKL. Trimming removed 4 bases from V and 1 base from J, with 16 bases in between. CDR3 nucleotides: TGCGCCAGCAGCCGGGGGGTTAGGATTGAAACTAATGAAAAACTGTTTTTT. It yields the protein CASSRGVRIETNEKLFF.

The chain combines TRBV21-1 with TRBJ2-3; TRBD2, the table's D call, was not compared with the DNA. TRBV21-1 is noted as a pseudogene. The CDR3 extends over 17 amino acids. The CDR3 loop reads CASSKGASGRAVNTQYF. The CDR3 nucleotides read TGTGCCAGCAGCAAAGGGGCTAGCGGGAGGGCCGTAAATACGCAGTATTTT.

J is TRBJ1-5 and V is TRBV28; D gene uncertain. This CDR3 contains 12 residues. From germline, CDR1 is MDHEN and CDR2 SYDVKM. Trimming removed 2 bases from V and 7 bases from J, with 6 bases in between. The DNA of the CDR3 is TGTGCCAGCAGTTTAACGGGGCAGCCCCAGCATTTT. Translated, it gives CASSLTGQPQHF.

This chain links TRBV7-9 with TRBJ1-3; D is undetermined. V lost 5 bases to trimming and J lost 0 bases, with 20 bases between them. This CDR3 comprises 18 residues. Germline lookup yields CDR1 SEHNR and CDR2 FQNEAQ (reference sequence). The CDR3 DNA follows: TGTGCCAGCAGCCCTAGTAGTGCAGGAAGTTTCTCTGGAAACACCATATATTTT. It specifies CASSPSSAGSFSGNTIYF. Complete variable domain (other parts from reference TRBV7-9 and TRBJ1-3): DTGVSQNPRHKITKRGQNVTFRCDPISEHNRLYWYRQTLGQGPEFLTYFQNEAQLEKSRLLSDRFSAERPKGSFSTLEIQRTEQGDSAMYLCASSPSSAGSFSGNTIYFGEGSWLTVV.

The rearrangement uses TRBV28 and TRBJ2-1, with a possible D match to TRBD1 (6 bases). This CDR3 spans 15 amino acids. V lost 7 bases and J 4 bases, leaving 17 bases between the germline ends. CDR1 is MDHEN and CDR2 is SYDVKM in the germline V gene. CDR3 sequence reads: CASIGRGRGYNEQFF. The CDR3 DNA follows: TGTGCCAGCATTGGCAGGGGCAGGGGTTACAATGAGCAGTTCTTC.